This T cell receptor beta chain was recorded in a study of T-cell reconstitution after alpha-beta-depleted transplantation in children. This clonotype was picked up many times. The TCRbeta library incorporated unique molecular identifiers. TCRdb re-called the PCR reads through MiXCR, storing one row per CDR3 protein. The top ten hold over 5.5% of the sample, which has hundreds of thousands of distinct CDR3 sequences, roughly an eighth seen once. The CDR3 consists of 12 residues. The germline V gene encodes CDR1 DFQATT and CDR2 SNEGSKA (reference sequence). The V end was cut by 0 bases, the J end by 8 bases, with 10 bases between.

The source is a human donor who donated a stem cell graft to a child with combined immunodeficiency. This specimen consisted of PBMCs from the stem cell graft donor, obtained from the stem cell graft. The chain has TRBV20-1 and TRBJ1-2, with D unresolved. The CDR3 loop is CSARDSREGYTF. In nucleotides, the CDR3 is TGCAGTGCTAGAGATAGCCGGGAGGGCTACACCTTC.